This entry features one T cell receptor beta chain sequence. The antigen remains unidentified. The data are from a study of identical twins. General study findings and limits: Alpha sequences that were out-of-frame and twin-shared showed an excess of low generation probability. Fewer insertions characterized abundant cord blood beta clonotypes, whereas memory repertoires showed none.

Trimming cost V 3 bases and J 6 bases; bases outside gene matches: 11. This CDR3 has 15 amino acids. Looked up from germline, CDR1 is DFQATT and CDR2 is SNEGSKA (reference sequence). Template switching created a universal primer site, and the cDNA included unique molecular identifiers. MiXCR, run by TCRdb on the 5' RACE reads, gives a single entry per CDR3 protein. Here the sample spans hundreds of thousands of distinct CDR3 sequences, approximately 7% being singletons. These data also formed part of another study, on yellow fever vaccine responses in identical twins.

The specimen was memory (CD45RO+) T cells sorted from blood. V gene TRBV20-1 combines with J gene TRBJ2-1, with 7 positions matching TRBD2. The receptor's source is a woman aged 18-35 years in good health. The CDR3 DNA reads as TGCAGTGCTAGTCAGGGTTCTGGCGGGAGCAATGAGCAGTTCTTC. Protein sequence: CSASQGSGGSNEQFF.